A selection of T cell receptor beta chains follows, all from one sample in a study of T cell changes during pregnancy in multiple sclerosis. Here immunoSEQ multiplex PCR was the method, and the copy in TCRdb shows in-frame clones only, minus some. The sample includes 30,000 to 45,000 clones, around 90% of them seen just once. Sequenced material: CD8+ T cells from peripheral blood mononuclear cells, taken before pregnancy. The receptors come from a female donor with multiple sclerosis, enrolled in a pregnancy study. Both conserved end residues are part of each CDR3. The D gene is left open where the match is weak. Clone size, where shown, is once, few, many, or a class for clones that have expanded.

size	V	D	J	DNA	CDR3
NA	TRBV5-3	NA	TRBJ1-4	TGTGCCAGAAGCTTGGGAGGGCAGGCCTCCGCAACTAATGAAAAACTGTTTTTT	CARSLGGQASATNEKLFF
NA	TRBV7-6	TRBD1	TRBJ2-5	TGTGCCAGCAGCTTAGAACAGGGGCAAGAGACCCAGTACTTC	CASSLEQGQETQYF
NA	TRBV2	NA	TRBJ2-5	TGTGCCAGCAAGGAGGGGGCGGGATATGGCGACGAAGAGACCCAGTACTTC	CASKEGAGYGDEETQYF
NA	TRBV5-1	TRBD2	TRBJ2-7	TGCGCCAGCAGCTTGGGGAGCGGGGGGGGCTACGAGCAGTACTTC	CASSLGSGGGYEQYF
NA	TRBV6-6	TRBD1	TRBJ2-7	TGTGCCAGCAGTCTCCCCGGGACAGGGAGTATCAACGAGCAGTACTTC	CASSLPGTGSINEQYF
few	TRBV28	TRBD2	TRBJ2-3	TGTGCCAGCAGTTTGGTAGCGGGGCTCACAGATACGCAGTATTTT	CASSLVAGLTDTQYF
NA	TRBV9	NA	TRBJ1-2	TGTGCCAGCAGCGTAGAATCGAGGGCAAGCATCCCCTATGGCTACACCTTC	CASSVESRASIPYGYTF
NA	TRBV27	NA	TRBJ2-2	TGTGCCAGCAGACTAGAAACCGGGGAGCTGTTTTTT	CASRLETGELFF
NA	TRBV9	NA	TRBJ2-3	TGTGCCAGCAGCGAAGGGGGCACAGATACGCAGTATTTT	CASSEGGTDTQYF
NA	TRBV6-1	NA	TRBJ2-7	TGTGCCAGCAGTGAATTGCTAAGTAGCGAGCAGTACTTC	CASSELLSSEQYF
NA	TRBV9	NA	TRBJ2-3	TGTGCCAGCAGCGTAGGAAGGTGGATAGGGGCTCCAGATACGCAGTATTTT	CASSVGRWIGAPDTQYF
NA	TRBV7-8	NA	TRBJ2-1	TGTGCCAGCAGAGGCCCAGGCAATGAGCAGTTCTTC	CASRGPGNEQFF
NA	TRBV6-6	NA	TRBJ2-7	TGTGCCAGCAGTTACGTCTTCTACGAGCAGTACTTC	CASSYVFYEQYF
NA	TRBV7-2	TRBD2	TRBJ2-7	TGTGCCAGCAGCTCGGGACTAGCGGGAGACGAGCAGTACTTC	CASSSGLAGDEQYF
NA	TRBV7-2	TRBD2	TRBJ2-1	TGTGCCAGCAGCTTGACTAGCGGGAGTCAAAATGAGCAGTTCTTC	CASSLTSGSQNEQFF
NA	TRBV2	NA	TRBJ2-7	TGTGCCAGCAGTGAGCCCCACACAGGGATAGGGTCCTACGAGCAGTACTTC	CASSEPHTGIGSYEQYF
NA	TRBV9	NA	TRBJ2-2	TGTGCCAGCAGCGGTGCCAGCGGGAACACCGGGGAGCTGTTTTTT	CASSGASGNTGELFF
NA	TRBV27	NA	TRBJ1-1	TGTGCCAGCAGTTTATACAGGACGAACACTGAAGCTTTCTTT	CASSLYRTNTEAFF
NA	TRBV19	TRBD2	TRBJ2-7	TGTGCCACCGGAGTAGCGGGCCTGTCCTACGAGCAGTACTTC	CATGVAGLSYEQYF
NA	TRBV5-1	TRBD1	TRBJ2-7	TGCGCCAGCAGCTTGGGACAGGGGTTTTCCTACGAGCAGTACTTC	CASSLGQGFSYEQYF
NA	TRBV27	NA	TRBJ2-5	TGTGCCAGCAGTTTTCGACTCCAAGAGACCCAGTACTTC	CASSFRLQETQYF
NA	TRBV27	TRBD1	TRBJ2-5	TGTGCCAGCAGTCCCACCCGGACAGGGGGCCTGAGGGAGACCCAGTACTTC	CASSPTRTGGLRETQYF
NA	TRBV7-6	TRBD2	TRBJ2-1	TGTGCCAGCTCGGCGGGAGTTAGCTCCTACAATGAGCAGTTCTTC	CASSAGVSSYNEQFF
NA	TRBV7-3	NA	TRBJ2-1	TGTGCCAGCAGCGGCGTGCAGGGCAATGAGCAGTTCTTC	CASSGVQGNEQFF
once	TRBV2	TRBD1	TRBJ2-1	TGTGCCAGCAGACTCAGGGGGCGGGAGCAGTTCTTC	CASRLRGREQFF
NA	TRBV27	NA	TRBJ2-7	TGTGCCAGCAGTTTATCCGTTCCTTCAGGGTACGAGCAGTACTTC	CASSLSVPSGYEQYF
NA	TRBV29-1	TRBD2	TRBJ2-1	TGCAGCGGCACCGGGACTAGCGGGACCCATGAGCAGTTCTTC	CSGTGTSGTHEQFF
NA	TRBV2	NA	TRBJ1-4	TGTGCCAGCAGTCAGGACAGAGTTGCAACTAATGAAAAACTGTTTTTT	CASSQDRVATNEKLFF
NA	TRBV29-1	NA	TRBJ2-4	TGCAGCGTTGAAGACAGGGGCGAGGGCATTCAGTACTTC	CSVEDRGEGIQYF
NA	TRBV6-5	TRBD1	TRBJ1-4	TGTGCCAGCAGCCTCGGGACAGGGGCTGAAAAACTGTTTTTT	CASSLGTGAEKLFF
NA	TRBV19	TRBD2	TRBJ2-7	TGTGCCAGTAGACGGCCGGGAGGGCCGGTCGAGCAGTACTTC	CASRRPGGPVEQYF
NA	TRBV10-3	TRBD1	TRBJ2-1	TGTGCCATCAGTGAGTCGAAGCTGGGACAGGGCTACAATGAGCAGTTCTTC	CAISESKLGQGYNEQFF
NA	TRBV6-5	NA	TRBJ1-2	TGTGCCAGCAGTTACAGCCCGGACAGCCCCTATGGCTACACCTTC	CASSYSPDSPYGYTF
NA	TRBV5-3	NA	TRBJ2-1	TGTGCCAGAAACCATAAAAGAGGTGAGCAGTTCTTC	CARNHKRGEQFF
NA	TRBV7-9	NA	TRBJ2-5	TGTGCCAGCAGCCAGGGGACCGTGTACCAAGAGACCCAGTACTTC	CASSQGTVYQETQYF
NA	TRBV7-2	TRBD1	TRBJ2-6	TGTGCCAGCAGCTTAAGGGGACAGGGGGATCTTGGGGCCAACGTCCTGACTTTC	CASSLRGQGDLGANVLTF
NA	TRBV6-5	TRBD1	TRBJ1-1	TGTGCCAGCAGTTACTCGATCTCGGACAGGGGGGTAGCTTTCTTT	CASSYSISDRGVAFF
NA	TRBV7-2	NA	TRBJ2-1	TGTGCCAGCAGCTTAATAGCAGGGGCGAATGAGCAGTTCTTC	CASSLIAGANEQFF
few	TRBV5-4	NA	TRBJ2-1	TGTGCCAGCAGCGGGATAGTGAGGGATGAGCAGTTCTTC	CASSGIVRDEQFF
NA	TRBV4-2	NA	TRBJ2-2	TGTGCCAGCAGCCCCAGGAGGGACACCGGGGAGCTGTTTTTT	CASSPRRDTGELFF
NA	TRBV2	TRBD2	TRBJ2-2	TGTGCCGGTTCGGGACTAGCGGGAGCGGTCGGGGAGCTGTTTTTT	CAGSGLAGAVGELFF
NA	TRBV27	TRBD2	TRBJ2-4	TGTGCCAGCAGTTTATCATACGGGAGGGATAACATTCAGTACTTC	CASSLSYGRDNIQYF
NA	TRBV11-2	TRBD2	TRBJ2-7	TGTGCCAGCAGCTTACCGGGAGGGCCCCGCGAGCAGTACTTC	CASSLPGGPREQYF
NA	TRBV28	NA	TRBJ1-5	TGTGCCAGCAACCGGGGGGAGAATCAGCCCCAGCATTTT	CASNRGENQPQHF
NA	TRBV27	TRBD1	TRBJ2-7	TGTGCCAGCAGACCGACAGGGACGGGCGAGCAGTACTTC	CASRPTGTGEQYF
NA	TRBV28	TRBD1	TRBJ2-7	TGTGCCAGCACTACCGGGACAGATATTTACGAGCAGTACTTC	CASTTGTDIYEQYF
NA	TRBV9	NA	TRBJ2-3	TGTGCCAGCAGCGACGGACAGTCTAGCACAGATACGCAGTATTTT	CASSDGQSSTDTQYF
NA	TRBV14	NA	TRBJ2-3	TGTGCCAGCAGCCTTAGCGGCCGTAGCACAGATACGCAGTATTTT	CASSLSGRSTDTQYF
NA	TRBV27	TRBD1	TRBJ1-5	TGTGCCAGCAGTAGAGGGGGCGGTCAGCCCCAGCATTTT	CASSRGGGQPQHF
NA	TRBV14	NA	TRBJ1-1	TGTGCCAGCAGACACATATCTGATTACGCTGAAGCTTTCTTT	CASRHISDYAEAFF
NA	TRBV18	TRBD1	TRBJ2-3	TGTGCCAGCTCACGAATTCGGACAGGTGGAGATACGCAGTATTTT	CASSRIRTGGDTQYF
NA	TRBV7-9	NA	TRBJ1-2	TGTGCCAGCAGCGGGAACCGGGACACCAAAAACTATGGCTACACCTTC	CASSGNRDTKNYGYTF
NA	TRBV9	NA	TRBJ2-1	TGTGCCAGCAGCGTAGAGGACAGTGCTTACAATGAGCAGTTCTTC	CASSVEDSAYNEQFF
NA	TRBV7-6	TRBD1	TRBJ1-1	TGTGCAATAACCGGGACAGGGAACACTGAAGCTTTCTTT	CAITGTGNTEAFF
NA	TRBV2	TRBD1	TRBJ1-2	TGTGCCAGCAGGAGGGATGGGACAGGGGTATTGGGCTACACCTTC	CASRRDGTGVLGYTF
NA	TRBV19	TRBD2	TRBJ2-2	TGTGCCAGTAGTATAGAAGGTTGGACTAGCGGGGCGAACACCGGGGAGCTGTTTTTT	CASSIEGWTSGANTGELFF
NA	TRBV9	TRBD1	TRBJ1-4	TGTGCCAGCAGCGTAGAACCGACAGGGACTAATGAAAAACTGTTTTTT	CASSVEPTGTNEKLFF
NA	TRBV30	NA	TRBJ2-1	TGTGCCTGGAGTGTAGGCCTAGATGGGAATGAGCAGTTCTTC	CAWSVGLDGNEQFF
NA	TRBV28	TRBD1	TRBJ1-1	TGTGCCAGCAGTTTAACAGGGGTTGGAACTGAAGCTTTCTTT	CASSLTGVGTEAFF